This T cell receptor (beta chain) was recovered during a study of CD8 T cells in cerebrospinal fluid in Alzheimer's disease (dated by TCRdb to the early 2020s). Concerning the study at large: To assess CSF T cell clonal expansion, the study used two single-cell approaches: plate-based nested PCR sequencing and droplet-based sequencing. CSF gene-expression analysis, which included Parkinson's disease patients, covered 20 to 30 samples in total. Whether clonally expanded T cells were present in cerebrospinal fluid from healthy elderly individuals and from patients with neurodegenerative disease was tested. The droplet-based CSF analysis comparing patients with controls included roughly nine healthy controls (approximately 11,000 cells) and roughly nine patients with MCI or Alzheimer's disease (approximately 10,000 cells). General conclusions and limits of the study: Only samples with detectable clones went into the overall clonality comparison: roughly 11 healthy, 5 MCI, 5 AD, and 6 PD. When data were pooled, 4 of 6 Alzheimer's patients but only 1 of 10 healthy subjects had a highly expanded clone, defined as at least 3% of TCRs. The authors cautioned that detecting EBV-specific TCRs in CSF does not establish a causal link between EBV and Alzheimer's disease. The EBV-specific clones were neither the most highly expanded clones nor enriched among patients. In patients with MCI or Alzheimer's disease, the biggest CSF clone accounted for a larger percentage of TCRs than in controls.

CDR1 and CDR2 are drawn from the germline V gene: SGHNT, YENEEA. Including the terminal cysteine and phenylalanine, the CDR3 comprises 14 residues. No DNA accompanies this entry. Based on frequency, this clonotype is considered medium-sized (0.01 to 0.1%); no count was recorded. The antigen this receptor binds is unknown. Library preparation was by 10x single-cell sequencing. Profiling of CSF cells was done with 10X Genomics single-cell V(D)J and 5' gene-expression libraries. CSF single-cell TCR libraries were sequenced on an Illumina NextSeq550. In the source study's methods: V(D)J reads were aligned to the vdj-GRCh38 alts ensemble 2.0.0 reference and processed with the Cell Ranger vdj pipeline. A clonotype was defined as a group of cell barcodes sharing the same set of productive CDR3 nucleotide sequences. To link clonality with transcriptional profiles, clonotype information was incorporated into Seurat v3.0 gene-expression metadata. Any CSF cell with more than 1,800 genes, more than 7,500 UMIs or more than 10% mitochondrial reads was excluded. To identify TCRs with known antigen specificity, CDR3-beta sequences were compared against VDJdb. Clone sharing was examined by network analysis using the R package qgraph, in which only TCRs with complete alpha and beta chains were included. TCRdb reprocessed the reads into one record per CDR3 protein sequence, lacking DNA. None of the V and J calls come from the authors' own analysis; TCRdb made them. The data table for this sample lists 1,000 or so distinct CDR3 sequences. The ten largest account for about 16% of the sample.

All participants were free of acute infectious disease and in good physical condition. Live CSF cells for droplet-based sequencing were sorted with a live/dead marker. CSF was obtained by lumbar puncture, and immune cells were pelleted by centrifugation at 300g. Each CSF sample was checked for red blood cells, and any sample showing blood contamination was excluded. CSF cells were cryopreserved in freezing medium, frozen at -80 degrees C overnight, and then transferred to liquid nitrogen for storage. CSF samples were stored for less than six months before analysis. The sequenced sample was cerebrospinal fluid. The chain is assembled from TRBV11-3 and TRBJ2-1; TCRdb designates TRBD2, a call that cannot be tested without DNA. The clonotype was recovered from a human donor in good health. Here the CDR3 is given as CASSLGTRSSDPFF.